This entry describes one TCR beta chain. Its antigen is not identified. Researchers ran the PCR with 60 Vbeta and 13 Jbeta primers. Libraries were prepared by immunoSEQ multiplex PCR; TCRdb keeps only in-frame clonotypes and omits some of them. The table shows about 130,000 clones, with about 78% occurring only once. This sample is part of a study of cytomegalovirus exposure and HLA in healthy donors. Study outcomes and limitations: Fewer N-insertions than the roughly 630-donor mean were reportedly shown by an Asian-associated ancestry cluster in a later analysis. DRB1 had the most TCR associations and HLA-C the fewest, a later analysis found, with rates varying by HLA locus.

J gave up 5 bases and V 1 base, and 14 bases lay outside the gene matches. The V gene's germline CDR1 is LGHNA and CDR2 YSLEER. The CDR3 totals 18 residues. Sequenced input: PBMCs. The genes are TRBV4-3 and TRBJ1-1; the match to TRBD1 covers 9 bases. The clonotype comes from a female donor in good health and CMV-seronegative. In nucleotides, the CDR3 is TGCGCCAGCAGCCAAGTTGGTGGCTGGACAGGGGCGAATACTGAAGCTTTCTTT. Its translation: CASSQVGGWTGANTEAFF.